Below are 17 T cell receptor beta chains sequenced from a single sample in a study of read filtering for tumor transcriptome and immune sequencing. The library was built from about 400 ng RNA with molecular barcoded adaptors for alpha/delta and beta/gamma chains. TCRdb itself ran the reads through MiXCR, one entry per CDR3 protein. Of roughly 93,000 distinct CDR3 sequences listed, 20% to 25% are singletons. Sequenced: a population of CD138-negative cells sorted from bone marrow. These TCRs come from a donor at least 40 years old with multiple myeloma.

This clonotype showed up just a few times. The genes are TRBV10-3 and TRBJ1-6; D perhaps matches TRBD1 (5 bases). Germline CDR1 is ENHRY and CDR2 is SYGVKD. The CDR3 consists of 15 residues. V gave up 1 base and J gave up 9 bases, with 13 bases separating them. The CDR3 loop is CAISEFDLGGSPLHF. The CDR3 region has the DNA TGTGCCATCAGTGAGTTCGACCTCGGGGGTTCACCCCTCCACTTT.

A note on this clonotype: This likely comes from a read error, as the CDR3 has no conserved phenylalanine or tryptophan at its end. The chain has TRBV28 and TRBJ1-1; TRBD1 might be the D (6 bases). Germline V lookup: CDR1 MDHEN, CDR2 SYDVKM. The CDR3 has 16 amino acids. Trimming cost V 4 bases and J 5 bases, with 20 bases left between them. The DNA for the CDR3 is TGTGCCAGCAGTTCCCCCCCCAGGGGCGCTTTTACTGAAGCTTTCATT. Encoded protein: CASSSPPRGAFTEAFI.

This clonotype occurred many times. The V call is TRBV4-2, the J call TRBJ1-1; no clear D gene. The CDR3 totals 13 residues. Trimming removed 1 base at V and 6 bases at J, with 9 bases between. Germline V lookup: CDR1 LGHNA, CDR2 YNFKEQ. CDR3 nucleotides: TGTGCCAGCAGCCAAGGGGATGGGGCTGAAGCTTTCTTT. Protein product: CASSQGDGAEAFF.

The V gene is TRBV7-9, the J gene TRBJ1-4; 9 bases are a match to TRBD1. Losses at the gene ends were 4 bases for V and 8 bases for J; bases not matched to a gene: 8. The CDR3 is 15 residues long. Per the germline V gene, CDR1 is SEHNR and CDR2 is FQNEAQ (reference sequence). The CDR3 here is CASSSNRDRAEKLFF. CDR3 DNA sequence: TGTGCCAGCAGCTCAAACCGGGACAGGGCCGAAAAACTGTTTTTT.

This clonotype was counted at least ten times. The chain is built from TRBV12-3 or TRBV12-4 and TRBJ2-1, with D perhaps matching TRBD2 (6 bases). The CDR3 consists of 12 residues. Trimming pared 2 bases from V and 9 bases from J, leaving 8 bases between. CDR3 residues: CASSLLGGEQFF. CDR3 DNA: TGTGCCAGCAGTTTATTGGGGGGTGAGCAGTTCTTC.

For this clonotype: One junction end disagrees with the germline gene, perhaps due to a read error. V gene TRBV9 combines with J gene TRBJ1-1; D is possibly TRBD1 (6 bases). CDR1 is SGDLS, CDR2 YYNGEE, per germline. The CDR3 consists of 15 residues. CDR3 DNA: TGTGCCAACAGCGTAGGGCACAGGGTGAACACTGAAGCTTTCTTT. Protein product: CANSVGHRVNTEAFF.

V usage is TRBV5-1 and J usage is TRBJ2-5; D is possibly TRBD2 (6 bases). Trimming took 4 bases from V and 5 from J, leaving 15 bases between them. The CDR3 spans 14 residues. The germline CDR1 and CDR2 sequences are SGHRS and YFSETQ. CDR3: CASSAGPLGETQYF. The CDR3 region has the DNA TGCGCCAGCAGCGCGGGACCCCTGGGCGAGACCCAGTACTTC.

This clonotype was seen repeatedly, ten times or more. The chain couples TRBV28 to TRBJ2-7; D gene ambiguous. From germline, CDR1 is MDHEN and CDR2 SYDVKM. With 2 bases removed from V and 6 bases from J, the gap between germline ends came to 8 bases. This CDR3 is 12 amino acids long. CDR3 sequence (DNA): TGTGCCAGCAGTTTAAGACCCTCCGAGCAGTACTTC. Amino acids: CASSLRPSEQYF.

This clonotype was counted ten times or more. This chain uses TRBV27 with TRBJ2-5, with 12 bases aligning to TRBD2. The ends lost 5 bases at V and 7 bases at J; junction bases unmatched: 8. This CDR3 has 15 residues. Germline V gene data show CDR1 as MNHEY and CDR2 as SMNVEV (reference sequence). The CDR3 bases are TGTGCCAGCAGTAAACTAGCGGGGGGCCGTCCGACCCAGTACTTC. This translates into CASSKLAGGRPTQYF.

On this clonotype: Just one base apart from a much larger clone, this may be a read error. CDR3 region: CSVRPRAANYGYIF. The CDR3 region has the DNA TGCAGCGTTCGTCCCCGGGCAGCTAACTATGGCTACATCTTC. V is TRBV29-1 and J is TRBJ1-2; D not certain. There are 14 residues in the CDR3. CDR1 and CDR2 from the germline V gene are SQVTM and ANQGSEA.

This clonotype was counted ten times or more. The chain is built from TRBV7-8 and TRBJ1-4, with D maybe TRBD1 (5 bases). Germline V CDR1 and CDR2: SGHVS, FQNEAQ. V was trimmed by 5 bases and J by 4 bases, leaving 11 bases between them. The CDR3 consists of 14 residues. The CDR3: CASSPDRVNEKLFF. The CDR3, as DNA: TGTGCCAGCAGCCCCGACAGAGTTAATGAAAAACTGTTTTTT.

In this sample, this clonotype turned up many times. The gene calls are TRBV6-6 and TRBJ2-5; 8 positions agree with TRBD1. From germline, CDR1 is MNHNY and CDR2 SVGAGI (reference sequence). The CDR3 extends over 14 amino acids. J gave up 4 bases and V 2 bases, and 3 bases lay outside the gene matches. This CDR3 reads CASSYPQGGETQYF. DNA of the CDR3: TGTGCCAGCAGTTACCCACAGGGGGGAGAGACCCAGTACTTC.

This clonotype showed up many times. This chain connects TRBV19 to TRBJ2-7, with D maybe TRBD1 (5 bases). The germline CDR1 and CDR2 sequences are LNHDA and SQIVND (reference sequence). The V end lost 3 bases, the J end lost 4 bases, and 10 bases lay between the germline ends. The CDR3 contains 13 residues. CDR3 protein: CASSINQGYEQYF. As DNA, the CDR3 is TGTGCCAGTAGTATTAACCAGGGATACGAGCAGTACTTC.

The sample holds many counts of this clonotype. The chain combines TRBV29-1 with TRBJ1-1, with D perhaps TRBD1 (6 bases). The CDR3 spans 12 residues. V shed 7 bases and J shed 4 bases, with 13 bases lying between them. Germline-derived CDR1 and CDR2 are SQVTM and ANQGSEA. The CDR3 region has the DNA TGCAGCGCTGGCGGGACACTCACTGAAGCTTTCTTT. This encodes CSAGGTLTEAFF. The full variable domain, with the rest looked up from reference TRBV29-1 and TRBJ1-1, is SAVISQKPSRDICQRGTSLTIQCQVDSQVTMMFWYRQQPGQSLTLIATANQGSEATYESGFVIDKFPISRPNLTFSTLTVSNMSPEDSSIYLCSAGGTLTEAFFGQGTRLTVV.

This clonotype was counted ten times or more. The J gene is TRBJ2-3, the V gene TRBV3-1; possibly TRBD2 for D (5 bases). This CDR3 comprises 14 residues. The ends were cut back, 1 base at V and 1 base at J, with 6 bases in the middle. Germline lookup yields CDR1 LGHDT and CDR2 YNNKEL (reference sequence). The CDR3 spells CASSQARGTDTQYF. CDR3 DNA: TGTGCCAGCAGCCAAGCGCGGGGCACAGATACGCAGTATTTT.

This clonotype came up many times. The chain combines TRBV6-2 or TRBV6-3 with TRBJ1-4; tentative D call: TRBD1 (5 bases). Trimming shortened V by 6 bases and J by 7 bases, and 21 bases separated the two germline ends. Germline CDR1 is MNHEY and CDR2 is SVGEGT. This CDR3 is built from 16 residues. CDR3 nucleotides: TGTGCCAGCAGGCGACGGGGCGGAGGTTATCGTGAAAAACTGTTTTTT. This sequence encodes CASRRRGGGYREKLFF.

Concerning this clonotype: Given the absence of the conserved phenylalanine or tryptophan at the CDR3 end, a read error is likely. The limits of the CDR3 on the DNA are not certain, so only TCRdb's listed CDR3 is given. This chain connects TRBV11-1 to TRBJ2-6; the D call of TRBD1 is as the table states it, not checked on the DNA. Termini included, the CDR3 measures 16 amino acids. The V gene's germline CDR1 is SGHAT and CDR2 FQDESV (reference sequence). CDR3 protein: CASSPDRFSGANVLTS.